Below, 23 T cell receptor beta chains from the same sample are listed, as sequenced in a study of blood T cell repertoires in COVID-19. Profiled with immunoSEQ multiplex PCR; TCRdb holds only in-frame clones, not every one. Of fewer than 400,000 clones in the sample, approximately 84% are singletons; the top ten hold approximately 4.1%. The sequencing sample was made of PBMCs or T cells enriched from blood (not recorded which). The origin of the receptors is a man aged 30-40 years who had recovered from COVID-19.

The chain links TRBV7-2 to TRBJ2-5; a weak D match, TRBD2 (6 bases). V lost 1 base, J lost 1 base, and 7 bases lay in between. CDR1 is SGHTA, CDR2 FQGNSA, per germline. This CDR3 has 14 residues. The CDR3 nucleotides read TGTGCCAGCAGCTTAGATAGCGGCCAAGAGACCCAGTACTTC. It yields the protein CASSLDSGQETQYF. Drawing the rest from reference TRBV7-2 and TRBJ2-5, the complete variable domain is GAGVSQSPSNKVTEKGKDVELRCDPISGHTALYWYRQSLGQGLEFLIYFQGNSAPDKSGLPSDRFSAERTGGSVSTLTIQRTQQEDSAVYLCASSLDSGQETQYFGPGTRLLVL.

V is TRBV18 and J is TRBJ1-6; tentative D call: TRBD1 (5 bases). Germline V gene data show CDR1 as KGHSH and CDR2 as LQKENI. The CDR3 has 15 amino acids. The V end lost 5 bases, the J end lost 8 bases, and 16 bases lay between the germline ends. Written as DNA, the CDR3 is TGTGCCAGCTCATACGGAACCGGGGGTGATTCACCCCTCCACTTT. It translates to CASSYGTGGDSPLHF.

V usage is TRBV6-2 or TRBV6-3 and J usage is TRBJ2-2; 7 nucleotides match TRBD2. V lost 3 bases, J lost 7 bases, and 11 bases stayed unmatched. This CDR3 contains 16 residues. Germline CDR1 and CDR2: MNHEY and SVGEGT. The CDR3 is CASSYFPRTRGGELFF. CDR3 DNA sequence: TGTGCCAGCAGTTATTTCCCTAGGACTAGGGGCGGGGAGCTGTTTTTT.

The CDR3 protein is CASSWREDTQYF. The CDR3 DNA is TGCGCCAGCAGCTGGCGGGAAGATACGCAGTATTTT. V gene TRBV5-1 combines with J gene TRBJ2-3; possibly TRBD2 for D (6 bases). The length of the CDR3 is 12 residues. The V end lost 3 bases, the J end lost 5 bases, and 7 bases lay between the germline ends. Germline V lookup: CDR1 SGHRS, CDR2 YFSETQ.

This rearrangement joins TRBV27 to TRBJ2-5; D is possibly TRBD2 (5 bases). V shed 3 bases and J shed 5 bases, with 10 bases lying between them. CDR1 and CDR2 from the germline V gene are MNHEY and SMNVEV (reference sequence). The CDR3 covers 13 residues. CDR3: CASSFTRWETQYF. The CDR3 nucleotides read TGTGCCAGCAGTTTTACTAGGTGGGAGACCCAGTACTTC.

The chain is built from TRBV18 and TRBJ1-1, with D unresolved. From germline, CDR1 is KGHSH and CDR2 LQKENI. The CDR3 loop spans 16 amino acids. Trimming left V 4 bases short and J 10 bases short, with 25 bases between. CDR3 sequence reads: CASSLDRLGRGTVAFF. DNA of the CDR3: TGTGCCAGCTCACTTGATCGACTGGGGAGAGGTACAGTAGCTTTCTTT.

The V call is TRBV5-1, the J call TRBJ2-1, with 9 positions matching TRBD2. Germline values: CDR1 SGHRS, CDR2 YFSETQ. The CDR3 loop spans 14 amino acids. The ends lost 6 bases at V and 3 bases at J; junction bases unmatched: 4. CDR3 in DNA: TGCGCCAGCACCTCAGCGGGGGGCTACAATGAGCAGTTCTTC. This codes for CASTSAGGYNEQFF.

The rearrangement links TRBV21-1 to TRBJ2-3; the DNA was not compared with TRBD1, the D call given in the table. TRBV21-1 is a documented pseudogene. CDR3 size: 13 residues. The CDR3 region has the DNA TGTGCCAGCAACGGACAGGGTACAGATACGCAGTATTTT. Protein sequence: CASNGQGTDTQYF.

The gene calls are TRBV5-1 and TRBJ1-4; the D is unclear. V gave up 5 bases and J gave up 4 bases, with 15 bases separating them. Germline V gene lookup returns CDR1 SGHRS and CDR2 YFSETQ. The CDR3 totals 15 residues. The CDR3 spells CASSRNGRDNEKLFF. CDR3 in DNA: TGCGCCAGCAGTCGTAACGGACGGGATAATGAAAAACTGTTTTTT.

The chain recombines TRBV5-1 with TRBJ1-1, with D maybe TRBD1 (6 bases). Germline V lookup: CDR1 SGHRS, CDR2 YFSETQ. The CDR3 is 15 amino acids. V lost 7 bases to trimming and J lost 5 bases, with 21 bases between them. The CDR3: CASGIQGGRVTEAFF. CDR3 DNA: TGCGCCAGCGGCATACAGGGAGGGAGAGTAACTGAAGCTTTCTTT.

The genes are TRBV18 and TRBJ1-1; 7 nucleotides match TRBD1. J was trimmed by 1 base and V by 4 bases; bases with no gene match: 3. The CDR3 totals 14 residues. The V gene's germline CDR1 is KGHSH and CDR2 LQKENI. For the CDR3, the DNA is TGTGCCAGCTCACTTGGACAGGAGAACACTGAAGCTTTCTTT. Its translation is CASSLGQENTEAFF.

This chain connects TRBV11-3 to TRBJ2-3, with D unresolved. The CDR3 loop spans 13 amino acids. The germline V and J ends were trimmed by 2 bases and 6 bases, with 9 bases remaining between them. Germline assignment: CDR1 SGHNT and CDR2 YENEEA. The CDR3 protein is CASSLNQVDTQYF. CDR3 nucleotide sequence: TGTGCCAGCAGCTTAAACCAGGTGGATACGCAGTATTTT.

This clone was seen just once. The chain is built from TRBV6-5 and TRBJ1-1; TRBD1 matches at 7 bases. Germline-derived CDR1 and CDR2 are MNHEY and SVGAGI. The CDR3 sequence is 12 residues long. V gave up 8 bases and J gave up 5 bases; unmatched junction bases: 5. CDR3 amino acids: CASLTGVTEAFF. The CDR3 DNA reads TGTGCCAGCCTAACAGGGGTTACTGAAGCTTTCTTT.

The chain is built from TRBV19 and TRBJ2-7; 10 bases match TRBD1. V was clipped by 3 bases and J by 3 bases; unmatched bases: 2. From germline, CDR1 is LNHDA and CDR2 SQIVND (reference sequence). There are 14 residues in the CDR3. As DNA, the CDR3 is TGTGCCAGTAGTATTGGACAGGGGGGCTACGAGCAGTACTTC. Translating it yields CASSIGQGGYEQYF. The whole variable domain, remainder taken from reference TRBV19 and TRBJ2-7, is DGGITQSPKYLFRKEGQNVTLSCEQNLNHDAMYWYRQDPGQGLRLIYYSQIVNDFQKGDIAEGYSVSREKKESFPLTVTSAQKNPTAFYLCASSIGQGGYEQYFGPGTRLTVT.

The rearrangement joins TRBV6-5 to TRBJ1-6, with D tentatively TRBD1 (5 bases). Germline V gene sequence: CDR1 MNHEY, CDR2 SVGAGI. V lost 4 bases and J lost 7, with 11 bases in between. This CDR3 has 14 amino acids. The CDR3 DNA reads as TGTGCCAGCAGTTCTCCCAGGGAAAATTCACCCCTCCACTTT. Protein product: CASSSPRENSPLHF.

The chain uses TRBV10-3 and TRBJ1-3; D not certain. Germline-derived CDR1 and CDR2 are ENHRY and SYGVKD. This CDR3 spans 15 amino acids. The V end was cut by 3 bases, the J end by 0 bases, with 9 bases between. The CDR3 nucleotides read TGTGCCATCAGTGATCCCCAGGTCTCTGGAAACACCATATATTTT. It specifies CAISDPQVSGNTIYF.

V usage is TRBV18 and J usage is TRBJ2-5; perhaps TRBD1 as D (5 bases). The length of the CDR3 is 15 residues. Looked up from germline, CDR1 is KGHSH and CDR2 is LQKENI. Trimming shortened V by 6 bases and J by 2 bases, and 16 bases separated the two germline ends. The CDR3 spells CASSQSAGIQETQYF. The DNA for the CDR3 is TGTGCCAGCTCCCAATCAGCAGGGATTCAAGAGACCCAGTACTTC. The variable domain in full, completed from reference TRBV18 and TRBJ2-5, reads NAGVMQNPRHLVRRRGQEARLRCSPMKGHSHVYWYRQLPEEGLKFMVYLQKENIIDESGMPKERFSAEFPKEGPSILRIQQVVRGDSAAYFCASSQSAGIQETQYFGPGTRLLVL.

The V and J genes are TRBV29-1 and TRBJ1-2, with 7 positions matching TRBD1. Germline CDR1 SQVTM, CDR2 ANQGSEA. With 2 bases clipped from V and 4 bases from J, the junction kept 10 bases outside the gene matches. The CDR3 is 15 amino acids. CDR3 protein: CSVESGAGGPYGYTF. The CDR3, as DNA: TGCAGCGTTGAAAGCGGCGCAGGGGGTCCCTATGGCTACACCTTC.

CDR3 protein: CASSPDRGYSGNTIYF. In DNA, the CDR3 is TGTGCCAGCAGCCCGGACAGGGGATACTCTGGAAACACCATATATTTT. The chain combines TRBV7-2 with TRBJ1-3; 9 bases map to TRBD1. The CDR3 contains 16 residues. The V and J ends lost 5 bases and 0 bases, in that order; junction bases with no gene match: 5. Germline V gene lookup returns CDR1 SGHTA and CDR2 FQGNSA.

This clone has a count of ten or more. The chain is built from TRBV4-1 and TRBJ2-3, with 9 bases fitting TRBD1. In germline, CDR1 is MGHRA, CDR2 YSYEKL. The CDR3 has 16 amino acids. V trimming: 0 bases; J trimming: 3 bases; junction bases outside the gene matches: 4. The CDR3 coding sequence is TGCGCCAGCAGCCAAGACTCGGGACAGGGAACAGATACGCAGTATTTT. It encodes CASSQDSGQGTDTQYF.

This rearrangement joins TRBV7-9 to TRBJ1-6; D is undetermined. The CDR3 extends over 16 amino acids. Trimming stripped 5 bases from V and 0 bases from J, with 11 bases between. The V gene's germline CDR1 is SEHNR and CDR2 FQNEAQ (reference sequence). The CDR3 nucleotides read TGTGCCAGCAGCGGAGACGAGAGCTCCTATAATTCACCCCTCCACTTT. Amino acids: CASSGDESSYNSPLHF.

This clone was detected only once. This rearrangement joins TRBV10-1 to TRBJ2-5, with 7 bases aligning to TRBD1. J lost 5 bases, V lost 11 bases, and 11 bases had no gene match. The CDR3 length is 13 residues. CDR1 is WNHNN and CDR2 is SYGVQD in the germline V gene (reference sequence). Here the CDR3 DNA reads TGCGCCCGGACGACAGGGTCGGGGGAGACCCAGTACTTC. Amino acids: CARTTGSGETQYF.

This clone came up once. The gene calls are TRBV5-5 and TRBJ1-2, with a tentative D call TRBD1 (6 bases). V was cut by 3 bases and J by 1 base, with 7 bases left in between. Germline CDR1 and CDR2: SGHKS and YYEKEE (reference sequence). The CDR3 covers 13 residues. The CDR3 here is CASSYRDNYGYTF. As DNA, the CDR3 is TGTGCCAGCAGCTACAGGGATAACTATGGCTACACCTTC.